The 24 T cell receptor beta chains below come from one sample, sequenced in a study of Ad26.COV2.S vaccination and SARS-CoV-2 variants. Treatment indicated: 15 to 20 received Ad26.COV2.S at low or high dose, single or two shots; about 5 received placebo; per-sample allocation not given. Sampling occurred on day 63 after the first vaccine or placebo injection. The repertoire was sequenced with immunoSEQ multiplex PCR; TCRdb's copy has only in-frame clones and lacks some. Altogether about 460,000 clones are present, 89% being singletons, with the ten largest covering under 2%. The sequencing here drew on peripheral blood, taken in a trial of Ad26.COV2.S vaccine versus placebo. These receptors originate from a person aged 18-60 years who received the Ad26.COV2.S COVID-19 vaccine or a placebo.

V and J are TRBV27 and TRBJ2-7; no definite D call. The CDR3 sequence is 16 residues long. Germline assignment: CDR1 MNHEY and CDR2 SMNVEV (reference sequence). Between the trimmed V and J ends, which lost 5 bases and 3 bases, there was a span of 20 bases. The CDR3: CASSPTSMVHFYEQYF. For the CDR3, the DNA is TGTGCCAGCAGTCCCACCTCTATGGTCCACTTCTACGAGCAGTACTTC.

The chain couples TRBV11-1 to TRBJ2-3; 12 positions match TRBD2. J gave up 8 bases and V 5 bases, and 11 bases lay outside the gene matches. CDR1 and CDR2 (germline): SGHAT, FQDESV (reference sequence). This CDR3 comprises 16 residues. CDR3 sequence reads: CASSPGLAGSLGTQYF. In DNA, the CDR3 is TGTGCCAGCAGCCCCGGACTAGCGGGGAGCCTCGGTACGCAGTATTTT.

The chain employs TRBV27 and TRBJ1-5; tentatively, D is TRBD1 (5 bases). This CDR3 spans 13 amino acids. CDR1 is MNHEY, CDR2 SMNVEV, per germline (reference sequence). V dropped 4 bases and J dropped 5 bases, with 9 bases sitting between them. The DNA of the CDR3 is TGTGCCAGCAGTTCACAGGCTTATCAGCCCCAGCATTTT. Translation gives CASSSQAYQPQHF.

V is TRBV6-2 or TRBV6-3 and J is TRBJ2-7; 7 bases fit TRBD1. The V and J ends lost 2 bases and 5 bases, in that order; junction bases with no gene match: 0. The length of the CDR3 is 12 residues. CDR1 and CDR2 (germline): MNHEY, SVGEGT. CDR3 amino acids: CASSYQGDEQYF. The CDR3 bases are TGTGCCAGCAGTTACCAGGGGGACGAGCAGTACTTC.

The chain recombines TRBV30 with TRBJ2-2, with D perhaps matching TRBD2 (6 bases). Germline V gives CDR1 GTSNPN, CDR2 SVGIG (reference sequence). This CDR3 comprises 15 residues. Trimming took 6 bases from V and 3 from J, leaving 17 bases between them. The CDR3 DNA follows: TGTGCCTGCCCGAGGAGGGGATCGGACACCGGGGAGCTGTTTTTT. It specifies CACPRRGSDTGELFF.

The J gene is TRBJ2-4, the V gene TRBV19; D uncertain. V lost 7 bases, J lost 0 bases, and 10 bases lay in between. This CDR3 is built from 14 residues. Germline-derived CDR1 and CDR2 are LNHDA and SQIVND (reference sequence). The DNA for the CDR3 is TGTGCCAGTAAGGCCGAACTAGCCAAAAACATTCAGTACTTC. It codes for CASKAELAKNIQYF.

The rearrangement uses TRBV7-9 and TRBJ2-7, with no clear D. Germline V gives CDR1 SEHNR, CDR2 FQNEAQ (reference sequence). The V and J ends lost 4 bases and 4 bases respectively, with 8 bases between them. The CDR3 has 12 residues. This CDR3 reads CASSSGLYEQYF. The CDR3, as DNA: TGTGCCAGCAGCTCAGGCTTATACGAGCAGTACTTC.

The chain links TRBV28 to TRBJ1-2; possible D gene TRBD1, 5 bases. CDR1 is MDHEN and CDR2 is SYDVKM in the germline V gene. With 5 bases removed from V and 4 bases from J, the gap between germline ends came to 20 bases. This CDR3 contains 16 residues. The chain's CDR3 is CASSPGHPHYGYGYTF. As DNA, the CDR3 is TGTGCCAGCAGTCCCGGACATCCCCATTACGGCTATGGCTACACCTTC.

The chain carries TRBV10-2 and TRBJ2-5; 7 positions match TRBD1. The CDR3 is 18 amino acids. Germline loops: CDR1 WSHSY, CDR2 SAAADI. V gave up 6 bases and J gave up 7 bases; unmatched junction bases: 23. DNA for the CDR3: TGCGCCAGCAGGAAGAAACACCGGGACAGCCGGACATGGTGGACCCAGTACTTC. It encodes CASRKKHRDSRTWWTQYF.

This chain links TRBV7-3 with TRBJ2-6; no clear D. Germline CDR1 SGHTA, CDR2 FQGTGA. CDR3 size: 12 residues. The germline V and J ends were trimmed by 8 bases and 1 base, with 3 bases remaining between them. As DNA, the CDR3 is TGTGCCAGCGGTTCTGGGGCCAACGTCCTGACTTTC. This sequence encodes CASGSGANVLTF.

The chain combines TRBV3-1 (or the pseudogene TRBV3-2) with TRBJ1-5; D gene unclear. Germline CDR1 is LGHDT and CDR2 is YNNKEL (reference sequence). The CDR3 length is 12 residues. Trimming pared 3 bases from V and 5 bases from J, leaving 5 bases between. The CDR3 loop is CASSHVDQPQHF. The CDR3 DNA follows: TGTGCCAGCAGCCACGTTGATCAGCCCCAGCATTTT.

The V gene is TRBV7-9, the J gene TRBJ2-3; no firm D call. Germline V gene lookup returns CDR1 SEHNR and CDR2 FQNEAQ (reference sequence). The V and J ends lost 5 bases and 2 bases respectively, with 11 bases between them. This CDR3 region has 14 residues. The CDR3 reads CASSQIQATDTQYF. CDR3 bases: TGTGCCAGCAGCCAAATTCAGGCCACAGATACGCAGTATTTT.

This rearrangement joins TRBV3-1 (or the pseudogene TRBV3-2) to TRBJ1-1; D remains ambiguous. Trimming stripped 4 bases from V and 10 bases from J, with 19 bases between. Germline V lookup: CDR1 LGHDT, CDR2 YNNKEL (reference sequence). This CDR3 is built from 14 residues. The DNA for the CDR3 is TGTGCCAGCAGCCGGGAAGGTGGGATATTTTTAGCTTTCTTT. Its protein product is CASSREGGIFLAFF.

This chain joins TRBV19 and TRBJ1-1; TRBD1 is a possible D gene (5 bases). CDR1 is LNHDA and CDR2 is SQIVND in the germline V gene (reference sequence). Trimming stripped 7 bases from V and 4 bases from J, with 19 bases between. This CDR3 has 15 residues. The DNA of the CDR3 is TGTGCCAGTACCCGGGACGGAACCGGGGGCACTGAAGCTTTCTTT. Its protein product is CASTRDGTGGTEAFF.

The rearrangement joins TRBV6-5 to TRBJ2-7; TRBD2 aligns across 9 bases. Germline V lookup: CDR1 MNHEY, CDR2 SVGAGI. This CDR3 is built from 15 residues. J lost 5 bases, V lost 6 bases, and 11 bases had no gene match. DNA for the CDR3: TGTGCCAGCAGAAAAAAGCGGGGGGATACCCACGAGCAGTACTTC. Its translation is CASRKKRGDTHEQYF.

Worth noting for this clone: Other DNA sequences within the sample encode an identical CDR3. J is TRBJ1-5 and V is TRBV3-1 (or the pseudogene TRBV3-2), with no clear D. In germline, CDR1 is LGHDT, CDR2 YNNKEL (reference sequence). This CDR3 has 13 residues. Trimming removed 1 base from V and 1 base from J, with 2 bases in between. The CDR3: CASSQGSNQPQHF. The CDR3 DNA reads TGTGCCAGCAGCCAAGGGAGCAATCAGCCCCAGCATTTT.

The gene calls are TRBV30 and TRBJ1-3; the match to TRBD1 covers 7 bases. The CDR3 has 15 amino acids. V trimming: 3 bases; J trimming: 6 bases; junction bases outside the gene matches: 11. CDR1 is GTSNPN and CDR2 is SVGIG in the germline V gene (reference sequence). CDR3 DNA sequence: TGTGCCTGGAGCGACCTACAGGGGCCTCTAAACACCATATATTTT. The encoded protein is CAWSDLQGPLNTIYF. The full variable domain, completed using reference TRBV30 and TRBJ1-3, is SQTIHQWPATLVQPVGSPLSLECTVEGTSNPNLYWYRQAAGRGLQLLFYSVGIGQISSEVPQNLSASRPQDRQFILSSKKLLLSDSGFYLCAWSDLQGPLNTIYFGEGSWLTVV.

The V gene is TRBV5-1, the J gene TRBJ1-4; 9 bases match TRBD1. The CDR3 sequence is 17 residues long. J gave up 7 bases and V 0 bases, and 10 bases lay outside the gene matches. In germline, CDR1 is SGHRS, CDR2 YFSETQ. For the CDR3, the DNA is TGCGCCAGCAGCTTGGGATTTAACAGGGGGCGTAGTGAAAAACTGTTTTTT. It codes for CASSLGFNRGRSEKLFF.

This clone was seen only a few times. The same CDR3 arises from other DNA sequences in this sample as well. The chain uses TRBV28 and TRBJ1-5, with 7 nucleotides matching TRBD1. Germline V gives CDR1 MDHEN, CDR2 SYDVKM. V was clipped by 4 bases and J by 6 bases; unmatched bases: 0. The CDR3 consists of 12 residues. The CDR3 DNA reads TGTGCCAGCAGTTACAGGGGTCAGCCCCAGCATTTT. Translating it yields CASSYRGQPQHF.

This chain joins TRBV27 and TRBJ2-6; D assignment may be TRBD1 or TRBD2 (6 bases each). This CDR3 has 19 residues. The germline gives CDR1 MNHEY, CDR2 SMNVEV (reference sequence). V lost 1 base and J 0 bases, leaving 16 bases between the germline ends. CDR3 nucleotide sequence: TGTGCCAGCAGTTTATATGCGGGGACACCTATCTCTGGGGCCAACGTCCTGACTTTC. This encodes CASSLYAGTPISGANVLTF.

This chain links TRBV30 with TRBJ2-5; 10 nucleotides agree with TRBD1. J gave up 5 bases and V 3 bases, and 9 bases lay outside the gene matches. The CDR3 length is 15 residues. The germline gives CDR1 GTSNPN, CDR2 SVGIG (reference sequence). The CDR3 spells CAWRPGQGIWETQYF. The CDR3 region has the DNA TGTGCCTGGAGACCGGGACAGGGGATTTGGGAGACCCAGTACTTC.

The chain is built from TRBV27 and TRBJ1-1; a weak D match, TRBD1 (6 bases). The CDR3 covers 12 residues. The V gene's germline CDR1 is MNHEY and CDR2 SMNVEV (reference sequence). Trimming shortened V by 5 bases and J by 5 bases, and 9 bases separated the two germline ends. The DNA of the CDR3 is TGTGCCAGCAGTGGGACACCAACTGAAGCTTTCTTT. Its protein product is CASSGTPTEAFF.

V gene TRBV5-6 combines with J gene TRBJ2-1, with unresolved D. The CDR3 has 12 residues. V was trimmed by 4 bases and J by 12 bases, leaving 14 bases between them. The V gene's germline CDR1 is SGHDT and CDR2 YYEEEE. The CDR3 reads CASSTDRPRQFF. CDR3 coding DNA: TGTGCCAGCAGCACCGACCGGCCCCGGCAGTTCTTC.

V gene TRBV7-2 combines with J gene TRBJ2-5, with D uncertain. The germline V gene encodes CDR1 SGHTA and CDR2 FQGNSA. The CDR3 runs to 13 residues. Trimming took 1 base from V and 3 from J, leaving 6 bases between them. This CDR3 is CASSLGLKETQYF. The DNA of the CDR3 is TGTGCCAGCAGCTTAGGACTCAAAGAGACCCAGTACTTC.